Sequencing of this T cell receptor (beta chain) was carried out in a study of T cells in Graves' hyperthyroidism and ophthalmopathy. This clonotype was detected only a few times. Trimming took 4 bases from V and 3 from J, leaving 6 bases between them. This CDR3 region has 13 residues. The germline CDR1 and CDR2 sequences are MDHEN and SYDVKM. Amplification of TCR beta CDR3 regions used RNA as the template. TCR CDR3 underwent first-round RT-PCR with the HTBI primer set. Each CDR3 protein is one row after TCRdb ran MiXCR on the multiplex PCR reads. The top ten hold roughly a fifth of the sample, which has around 360,000 distinct CDR3 sequences, roughly 15% seen once.

The chain has TRBV28 and TRBJ2-2; D gene unclear. The receptor's source is a woman aged 60 to 75 with Graves' ophthalmopathy. Sample: blood. In nucleotides, the CDR3 is TGTGCCAGCAGTTCCCAGCACACCGGGGAGCTGTTTTTT. Protein product: CASSSQHTGELFF.